These 21 T cell receptor beta chains came from one sample sequenced in a study of post-analysis software for immune sequencing data. Study-level points and caveats: Roughly 5 TRBV segments occurring more often in patients than controls included TRBV5-6, TRBV5-1 and TRBV20-1.

Libraries were made from TCR beta cDNA, and they carried unique molecular identifiers. TCRdb called the PCR reads again in MiXCR, with one record for every CDR3 protein. Here the sample spans over 250,000 distinct CDR3 sequences, 36% being singletons. These receptors' antigens are unknown. What was sequenced was blood. The origin of the receptors is a girl aged 5 to 17 with multiple sclerosis.

This clonotype was picked up one time. The chain combines TRBV5-1 with TRBJ2-3; 7 bases map to TRBD1. There are 15 residues in the CDR3. Germline assignment: CDR1 SGHRS and CDR2 YFSETQ. V gave up 3 bases and J gave up 3 bases; unmatched junction bases: 7. CDR3 sequence: CASSSDRATTDTQYF. The CDR3 region has the DNA TGCGCCAGCAGCTCTGACAGGGCGACGACAGATACGCAGTATTTT.

This clonotype was counted many times. This chain uses TRBV6-1 with TRBJ1-2; D is uncertain. Per germline, CDR1 MNHNS and CDR2 SASEGT. The length of the CDR3 is 13 residues. V gave up 3 bases and J gave up 4 bases, with 9 bases separating them. CDR3 DNA: TGTGCCAGCAGTGAGAACAGTCCCTATGGCTACACCTTC. Translation gives CASSENSPYGYTF.

This rearrangement joins TRBV6-5 to TRBJ2-2; TRBD2 is a possible D gene (6 bases). The CDR3 extends over 15 amino acids. Germline lookup yields CDR1 MNHEY and CDR2 SVGAGI. With 2 bases removed from V and 7 bases from J, the gap between germline ends came to 14 bases. CDR3 in amino acids: CASSYPSRGGGELFF. In DNA, the CDR3 is TGTGCCAGCAGTTACCCGTCCCGGGGAGGCGGGGAGCTGTTTTTT.

With respect to this clonotype: A much bigger clone sits one base away, suggesting this may be a read error. The V gene is TRBV10-3, the J gene TRBJ1-1, with D unclear. The CDR3 consists of 16 residues. V was clipped by 10 bases and J by 8 bases, with 29 bases between them. CDR1 and CDR2 (germline): ENHRY, SYGVKD. This CDR3 reads CATRLDRRMASEEAFF. The CDR3 DNA reads as TGTGCCACCCGGTTGGACCGCAGGATGGCCTCGGAGGAAGCTTTCTTT.

This clonotype was recorded many times. The chain carries TRBV20-1 and TRBJ1-2, with a possible D match to TRBD1 (5 bases). Germline V gene lookup returns CDR1 DFQATT and CDR2 SNEGSKA (reference sequence). The ends were cut back, 3 bases at V and 4 bases at J, with 18 bases in the middle. CDR3 length: 15 residues. In DNA, the CDR3 is TGCAGTGCTAGCGGTTCTCCACCCGGGACCTATGGCTACACCTTC. Amino acids: CSASGSPPGTYGYTF.

With regard to this clonotype: This may arise from a read error, as a much more abundant clone is one base away. The chain uses TRBV6-1 and TRBJ2-3; the D is unclear. Germline V CDR1 and CDR2: MNHNS, SASEGT. CDR3 size: 16 residues. The V end lost 1 base, the J end lost 4 bases, and 15 bases lay between the germline ends. The CDR3 DNA sequence: TGTGCCAGCAGTGAAGTGGTTCACTATGCCTCAGATACGCAGTATTTT. Amino acid sequence: CASSEVVHYASDTQYF.

For this clonotype: A much larger clonotype is one base distant, so this may be a read error. The V call is TRBV7-2, the J call TRBJ2-5; 7 bases agree with TRBD1. CDR3 length equals 14 residues. Germline CDR1 reads SGHTA; CDR2 reads FQGNSA. The chain's CDR3 is CASSPDRVGETRYF. The DNA of the CDR3 is TGTGCCAGCAGCCCAGACAGGGTCGGGGAGACCCGGTACTTC.

This chain links TRBV3-1 with TRBJ2-2, with D uncertain. V lost 4 bases and J 3 bases, leaving 18 bases between the germline ends. CDR3 length: 17 residues. Germline CDR1 and CDR2: LGHDT and YNNKEL (reference sequence). The CDR3 DNA reads TGTGCCAGCAGCCTCACCGGAAGCAGCTCGGACACCGGGGAGCTGTTTTTT. Translation: CASSLTGSSSDTGELFF.

This chain uses TRBV29-1 with TRBJ2-5; perhaps TRBD2 as D (5 bases). V was trimmed by 6 bases and J by 2 bases, leaving 16 bases between them. The CDR3 contains 14 residues. Germline CDR1 and CDR2: SQVTM and ANQGSEA. The CDR3 spells CSVSKASGQETQYF. The CDR3 DNA follows: TGCAGCGTCTCCAAAGCGTCGGGACAAGAGACCCAGTACTTC.

CDR3 loop: CASSLGGEYQETQYF. Written as DNA, the CDR3 is TGCGCCAGCAGCCTCGGCGGGGAGTACCAAGAGACCCAGTACTTC. The genes are TRBV4-3 and TRBJ2-5, with D possibly TRBD2 on 6 matching bases. The germline V gene encodes CDR1 LGHNA and CDR2 YSLEER. The length of the CDR3 is 15 residues. V was pared by 4 bases and J by 0 bases, with 12 bases between.

This clonotype was recorded at least ten times. V gene TRBV24-1 combines with J gene TRBJ2-1; 10 bases match TRBD2. Germline values: CDR1 KGHDR, CDR2 SFDVKD. The CDR3 totals 15 residues. The V gene end was trimmed by 1 base and the J gene end by 8 bases; junction bases not matched to a gene: 4. CDR3 nucleotide sequence: TGTGCCACCAGTGATTTTTCTAGCGGGAGACATGAGCAGTTCTTC. Its protein product is CATSDFSSGRHEQFF.

The rearrangement links TRBV28 to TRBJ1-2; D unresolved. The CDR3 runs 13 residues. Germline loops: CDR1 MDHEN, CDR2 SYDVKM. Trimming stripped 3 bases from V and 7 bases from J, with 12 bases between. The CDR3 here is CASSLVQHGGYTF. Here the CDR3 DNA reads TGTGCCAGCAGTTTGGTACAGCATGGTGGCTACACCTTC.

V gene TRBV7-9 combines with J gene TRBJ2-5; D is perhaps TRBD1 (5 bases). The J call may be incorrect, as the DNA end agrees better with TRBJ2-4. This CDR3 spans 13 amino acids. Per germline, CDR1 SEHNR and CDR2 FQNEAQ (reference sequence). CDR3 amino acids: CASSLEGVGIQYF. CDR3 nucleotide sequence: TGTGCCAGCAGCTTAGAAGGGGTTGGCATTCAGTACTTC.

In the case of this clonotype: Being one base from a much bigger clone, this may be a read error. The chain is built from TRBV24-1 and TRBJ2-6, with no clear D. The germline CDR1 and CDR2 sequences are KGHDR and SFDVKD. Trimming cost V 4 bases and J 0 bases, with 6 bases left between them. CDR3 length: 15 residues. The CDR3 here is CATSESGSGANVLTF. In DNA, the CDR3 is TGTGCCACCAGTGAGTCGGGCTCTGGGGCCAACGTCCTGACTTTC.

This clonotype was counted many times. This chain connects TRBV12-3 or TRBV12-4 to TRBJ1-2; a weak D match, TRBD1 (5 bases). Deletions cut 3 bases from V and 3 bases from J, with 20 bases between. The CDR3 runs 17 residues. The CDR3 sequence: CASSFVLGERSDYGYTF. The CDR3, as DNA: TGTGCCAGCAGTTTCGTCTTGGGGGAAAGGAGCGACTATGGCTACACCTTC.

The chain links TRBV20-1 to TRBJ2-1; TRBD2 aligns across 9 bases. The V gene's germline CDR1 is DFQATT and CDR2 SNEGSKA (reference sequence). The junction had 9 bases not matched to a gene; V was cut back by 6 bases and J by 12 bases. The CDR3 runs 12 residues. The CDR3 nucleotides read TGCAGTGCGAGGGTAGCGGGAGTAGGGCAGTTCTTC. It specifies CSARVAGVGQFF.

Ten or more counts support this clonotype. The chain couples TRBV6-5 to TRBJ2-1, with D unresolved. The CDR3 spans 15 residues. Trimming left V 0 bases short and J 6 bases short, with 12 bases between. From germline, CDR1 is MNHEY and CDR2 SVGAGI. The CDR3 protein is CASSYSGTSVNEQFF. Here the CDR3 DNA reads TGTGCCAGCAGTTACTCGGGCACATCGGTCAATGAGCAGTTCTTC.

This clonotype was seen repeatedly, ten times or more. This chain links TRBV25-1 with TRBJ2-1; 7 bases fit TRBD2. CDR1 and CDR2 (germline): MGHDK, SYGVNS. CDR3 size: 15 residues. Unmatched junction bases numbered 12, after V lost 3 bases and J lost 10 bases. The CDR3: CASSEVRDYSGEQFF. The DNA for the CDR3 is TGTGCCAGCAGTGAGGTACGGGACTACTCCGGGGAGCAGTTCTTC.

This chain connects TRBV9 to TRBJ1-1; D gene unclear. V was clipped by 0 bases and J by 3 bases, with 12 bases between them. The CDR3 runs 15 residues. Germline V lookup: CDR1 SGDLS, CDR2 YYNGEE. The CDR3 DNA reads TGTGCCAGCAGCGTAGAGGGTCAACCCCACACTGAAGCTTTCTTT. It specifies CASSVEGQPHTEAFF.

Turning to this clonotype: This may stem from a read error, because a much larger clone lies one nucleotide away. The CDR3, as DNA: TGTGCCAACAGTTTTACGGCAGGGACATCGAATGAGCAGTTCTTC. Its protein is CANSFTAGTSNEQFF. The chain is built from TRBV12-3 or TRBV12-4 and TRBJ2-1; a weak D match, TRBD1 (6 bases). This CDR3 spans 15 amino acids.

About this clonotype: A much larger clonotype is one base distant, so this may be a read error. The rearrangement uses TRBV11-2 and TRBJ2-6; tentative D call: TRBD1 (5 bases). CDR1 SGHAT and CDR2 FQNNGV come from the germline V gene. The CDR3 consists of 14 residues. The CDR3 here is CASSSRVGANVRTF. CDR3 coding DNA: TGTGCCAGCAGCTCTAGGGTTGGGGCCAACGTCCGGACTTTC.